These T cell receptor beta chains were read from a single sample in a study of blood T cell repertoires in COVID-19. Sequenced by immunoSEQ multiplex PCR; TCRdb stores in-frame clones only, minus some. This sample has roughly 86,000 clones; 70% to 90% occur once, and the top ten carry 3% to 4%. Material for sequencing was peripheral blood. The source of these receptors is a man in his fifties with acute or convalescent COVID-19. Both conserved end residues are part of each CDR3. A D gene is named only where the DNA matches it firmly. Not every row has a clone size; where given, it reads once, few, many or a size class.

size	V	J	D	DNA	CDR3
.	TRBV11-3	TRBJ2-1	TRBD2	TGTGCCAGCAGCTCCAGCGGGAGTTCCTACAATGAGCAGTTCTTC	CASSSSGSSYNEQFF
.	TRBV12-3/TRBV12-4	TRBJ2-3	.	TGTGCCAGCATTCGGGAGTACACAGATACGCAGTATTTT	CASIREYTDTQYF
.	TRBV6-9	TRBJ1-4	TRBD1	TGTGCCAGCAGTTATTCACAGGGGGCGAGTTCTGAAAAACTGTTTTTT	CASSYSQGASSEKLFF
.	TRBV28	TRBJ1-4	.	TGTGCCAGCAGTTTGGGGCAGGATAATGAAAAACTGTTTTTT	CASSLGQDNEKLFF
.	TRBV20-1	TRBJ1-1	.	TGCAGTGCTAGACAGGGAATGTCGGCTTTCTTT	CSARQGMSAFF
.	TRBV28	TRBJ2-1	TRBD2	TGTGCCAGCAGTTTTTGGACTAGCGGGTCCTACAATGAGCAGTTCTTC	CASSFWTSGSYNEQFF
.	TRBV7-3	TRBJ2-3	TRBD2	TGTGCCAGCAGCCCTAGCGGGCCTAGCACAGATACGCAGTATTTT	CASSPSGPSTDTQYF
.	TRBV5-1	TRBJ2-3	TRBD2	TGCGCCAGCAGCTCCGGACAGGTTAGCGGGAGAAGCACAGATACGCAGTATTTT	CASSSGQVSGRSTDTQYF
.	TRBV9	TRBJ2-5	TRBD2	TGTGCCAGCAGTACCGGACTAGCCCAAGAGACCCAGTACTTC	CASSTGLAQETQYF
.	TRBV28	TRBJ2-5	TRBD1	TGTGCCAGCAGAACGGGACAGCAAGAGACCCAGTACTTC	CASRTGQQETQYF
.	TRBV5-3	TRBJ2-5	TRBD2	TGTGCCAGAAGCTTTGTCAGGAAGCGGGGGGGCGGGAAAGAGACCCAGTACTTC	CARSFVRKRGGGKETQYF
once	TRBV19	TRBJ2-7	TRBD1	TGTGCCAGTAGTAAGGGGATACCGGGACAGGGCTACGAGCAGTACTTC	CASSKGIPGQGYEQYF
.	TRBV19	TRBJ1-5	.	TGTGCCAGTAGTATTCCTGGCCTCAATCAGCCCCAGCATTTT	CASSIPGLNQPQHF
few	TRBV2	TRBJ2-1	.	TGTGCCAGCAGTGTTCCGACAGAATCCTACAATGAGCAGTTCTTC	CASSVPTESYNEQFF
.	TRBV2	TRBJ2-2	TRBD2	TGTGCCAGCGGGCGCGGGGGGGCGTCGGGCGGGGAGCTGTTTTTT	CASGRGGASGGELFF
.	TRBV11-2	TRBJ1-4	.	TGTGCCAGCAGCTTATTCCGGGGGGCTCATCAACTGTTTTTT	CASSLFRGAHQLFF
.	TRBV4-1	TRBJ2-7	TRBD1	TGCGCCAGCAGCCAAGTTCTACAGGGGTCCTACGAGCAGTACTTC	CASSQVLQGSYEQYF
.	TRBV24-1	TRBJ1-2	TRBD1	TGTGCCACCAGTGATTATGGGACAGCAAGAGGCTACACCTTC	CATSDYGTARGYTF
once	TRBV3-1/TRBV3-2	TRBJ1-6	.	TGTGCCAGCAGTCACACCCAGGGGTATAATTCACCCCTCCACTTT	CASSHTQGYNSPLHF
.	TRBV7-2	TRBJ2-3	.	TGTGCCAGCAGCTTATGGCAGGGGCGCCACACAGATACGCAGTATTTT	CASSLWQGRHTDTQYF
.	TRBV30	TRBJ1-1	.	TGTGCCTGGACAGGGACTGTGAACACTGAAGCTTTCTTT	CAWTGTVNTEAFF
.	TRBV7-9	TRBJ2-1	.	TGTGCGACCGGGGGAACTAATTACAATGAGCAGTTCTTC	CATGGTNYNEQFF
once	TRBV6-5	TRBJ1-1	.	TGTGCCAGCCACTTGGCGGGGACCAAGAACACTGAAGCTTTCTTT	CASHLAGTKNTEAFF
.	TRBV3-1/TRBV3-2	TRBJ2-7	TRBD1	TGTGCCAGCACCTCGGGACAGCCATCCTACGAGCAGTACTTC	CASTSGQPSYEQYF
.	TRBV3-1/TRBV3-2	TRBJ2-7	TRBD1	TGTGCCAGCAGCCAGGGACAGGGGGCGAGCTCCTACGAGCAGTACTTC	CASSQGQGASSYEQYF
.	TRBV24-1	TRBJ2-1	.	TGTGCCACCAGTGAGACAGGAGAGCAGTTCTTC	CATSETGEQFF
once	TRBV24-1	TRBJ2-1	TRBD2	TGTGCCACCAGTGACTATGGACTAGCGGGAGTGCGGGATGAGCAGTTCTTC	CATSDYGLAGVRDEQFF
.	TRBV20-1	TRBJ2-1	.	TGCAGTGCTAGCTCCACGGGACTTCGGTTCTTC	CSASSTGLRFF